The sequence of this TCR beta chain was determined in a study of T-cell memory formation after mild COVID-19. Study results and caveats: Memory sampled before infection contained some responding clones, suggesting cross-reactive memory joined. Among CD4+ contracting clones, most were CM and EM, and CD8+ ones EMRA. The authors did not confirm SARS-CoV-2 specificity of second-wave clones peaking day 37.

cDNA libraries for TCR alpha and TCR beta, carrying sample barcodes and UMIs, came from 5'RACE with constant-segment primers. TCRdb recomputed calls from the 5' RACE reads with MiXCR, one row per CDR3 protein. The sample has 65,000 to 100,000 distinct CDR3 sequences; 13% are singletons. The V end lost 4 bases, the J end lost 0 bases, and 8 bases lay between the germline ends. Looked up from germline, CDR1 is SGHRS and CDR2 is YFSETQ. The CDR3 covers 13 residues. As regards this clonotype: The antigen remains undetermined.

The receptor was isolated from a man between 18 and 35 years old who had mild COVID-19 (a few samples of this study predate the infection). Cell type and time point are not known. The chain carries TRBV5-1 and TRBJ2-7; D might be TRBD2 (6 bases). The specimen sequenced was PBMCs or a T cell subset sorted from them (not recorded which). CDR3 sequence reads: CASSRENSYEQYF. The CDR3 nucleotides read TGCGCCAGCAGCCGGGAGAACTCCTACGAGCAGTACTTC. The full variable domain, completed using reference TRBV5-1 and TRBJ2-7, is KAGVTQTPRYLIKTRGQQVTLSCSPISGHRSVSWYQQTPGQGLQFLFEYFSETQRNKGNFPGRFSGRQFSNSRSEMNVSTLELGDSALYLCASSRENSYEQYFGPGTRLTVT.